The 12 T cell receptor beta chains reported below all come from one sample, sequenced in a study of blood T cell repertoires in COVID-19 (dated by TCRdb to between 2020 and 2021). Library construction relied on the immunoSEQ multiplex PCR assay. TCRdb took over this immuneACCESS table, retaining in-frame rearrangements with V and J assigned. Such tables are incomplete; in checked studies, under half of the missing clones stem from an unresolved V gene, and the remainder is unexplained. The sample includes approximately 170,000 clones, with about 88% observed a single time. The top ten clones comprise over 15% of the sample. What was sequenced was peripheral blood. The receptors derive from a man between 60 and 70 years old with active or convalescent COVID-19.

This clone was seen a handful of times. This rearrangement joins TRBV18 to TRBJ2-7; no clear D gene. Trimming removed 2 bases at V and 0 bases at J, with 14 bases between. Per the germline V gene, CDR1 is KGHSH and CDR2 is LQKENI. This CDR3 has 16 residues. The CDR3 sequence is CASSPGPVRSSYEQYF. The CDR3 DNA sequence: TGTGCCAGCTCACCAGGCCCGGTTCGGAGCTCCTACGAGCAGTACTTC. Looking up the rest from reference TRBV18 and TRBJ2-7 gives the full variable domain: NAGVMQNPRHLVRRRGQEARLRCSPMKGHSHVYWYRQLPEEGLKFMVYLQKENIIDESGMPKERFSAEFPKEGPSILRIQQVVRGDSAAYFCASSPGPVRSSYEQYFGPGTRLTVT.

V usage is TRBV25-1 and J usage is TRBJ1-1; TRBD1 agrees at 7 bases. Trimming removed 5 bases from V and 4 bases from J; junction bases left unmatched: 10. This CDR3 comprises 15 residues. Germline V gene data show CDR1 as MGHDK and CDR2 as SYGVNS. This chain's CDR3 is CASSPATGSGTEAFF. CDR3 in DNA: TGTGCCAGCAGTCCAGCGACAGGGAGTGGCACTGAAGCTTTCTTT.

The rearrangement links TRBV20-1 to TRBJ1-1; no clear D. Trimming cost V 1 base and J 4 bases, with 4 bases left between them. This CDR3 is 11 amino acids long. Germline lookup yields CDR1 DFQATT and CDR2 SNEGSKA (reference sequence). The CDR3 bases are TGCAGTGCTAGAGTCTCCACTGAAGCTTTCTTT. It yields the protein CSARVSTEAFF.

The chain uses TRBV2 and TRBJ2-1; a possible D gene is TRBD2 (5 bases). Looked up from germline, CDR1 is SNHLY and CDR2 is FYNNEI. The V end was cut by 6 bases, the J end by 4 bases, with 16 bases between. The CDR3 has 15 amino acids. The CDR3 is CASRRAPAWYNEQFF. CDR3 coding DNA: TGTGCCAGCAGGAGGGCCCCTGCTTGGTACAATGAGCAGTTCTTC.

The chain links TRBV29-1 to TRBJ1-4, with a weak D call TRBD1 (5 bases). The germline V gene encodes CDR1 SQVTM and CDR2 ANQGSEA. The CDR3 extends over 14 amino acids. V lost 4 bases and J lost 0, with 9 bases in between. CDR3 region: CSVVAGATNEKLFF. CDR3 DNA sequence: TGCAGCGTTGTCGCGGGGGCAACTAATGAAAAACTGTTTTTT.

The V and J genes are TRBV11-2 and TRBJ2-7; 8 positions agree with TRBD2. Germline V gene lookup returns CDR1 SGHAT and CDR2 FQNNGV. V lost 1 base, J lost 1 base, and 6 bases stayed unmatched. This CDR3 comprises 16 residues. For the CDR3, the DNA is TGTGCCAGCAGCTTAGTTGTACTAGCGGATTCCTACGAGCAGTACTTC. Translated, it gives CASSLVVLADSYEQYF. Variable domain in full (rest from reference TRBV11-2 and TRBJ2-7): EAGVAQSPRYKIIEKRQSVAFWCNPISGHATLYWYQQILGQGPKLLIQFQNNGVVDDSQLPKDRFSAERLKGVDSTLKIQPAKLEDSAVYLCASSLVVLADSYEQYFGPGTRLTVT.

This chain uses TRBV9 with TRBJ1-2; 7 positions agree with TRBD1. Germline CDR1 reads SGDLS; CDR2 reads YYNGEE. Trimming cost V 4 bases and J 8 bases; bases outside gene matches: 8. This CDR3 region has 13 residues. The CDR3 DNA follows: TGTGCCAGCAGCTTATCTCAGGGGGTCGGCTACACCTTC. Its translation is CASSLSQGVGYTF.

The chain joins TRBV7-6 to TRBJ1-2; 8 positions match TRBD1. The CDR3 has 14 amino acids. Germline V gene data show CDR1 as SGHVS and CDR2 as FNYEAQ. V was clipped by 5 bases and J by 4 bases; unmatched bases: 6. Here the CDR3 reads CASSRTGIFYGYTF. CDR3 nucleotide sequence: TGTGCCAGCAGCAGGACAGGGATTTTCTATGGCTACACCTTC.

This chain uses TRBV6-5 with TRBJ2-1, with D possibly TRBD2 on 6 matching bases. Per germline, CDR1 MNHEY and CDR2 SVGAGI. The CDR3 has 15 residues. V gave up 6 bases and J gave up 1 base, with 13 bases separating them. CDR3 nucleotides: TGTGCCAGCAGCCGAGCGGGCCAATCCTACAATGAGCAGTTCTTC. It is translated as CASSRAGQSYNEQFF.

This chain joins TRBV10-3 and TRBJ1-4; 8 bases map to TRBD1. V trimming: 2 bases; J trimming: 15 bases; junction bases outside the gene matches: 8. CDR1 is ENHRY and CDR2 is SYGVKD in the germline V gene. The CDR3 spans 13 residues. CDR3 residues: CAISEGQGSVVFF. The CDR3 DNA is TGTGCCATCAGTGAGGGACAGGGTTCAGTAGTGTTTTTT.

The chain is built from TRBV7-9 and TRBJ1-1; no reliable D call. The V gene's germline CDR1 is SEHNR and CDR2 FQNEAQ (reference sequence). This CDR3 has 11 amino acids. Trimming pared 1 base from V and 11 bases from J, leaving 8 bases between. CDR3 in DNA: TGTGCCAGCAGCTTAGGAGTAGAGGCTTTCTTT. As protein: CASSLGVEAFF. The full variable domain, in which reference TRBV7-9 and TRBJ1-1 provide the parts outside the CDR3, is DTGVSQNPRHKITKRGQNVTFRCDPISEHNRLYWYRQTLGQGPEFLTYFQNEAQLEKSRLLSDRFSAERPKGSFSTLEIQRTEQGDSAMYLCASSLGVEAFFGQGTRLTVV.

V usage is TRBV5-1 and J usage is TRBJ1-3, with 8 bases fitting TRBD1. Per germline, CDR1 SGHRS and CDR2 YFSETQ. The ends lost 5 bases at V and 4 bases at J; junction bases unmatched: 5. The CDR3 is 14 amino acids. The chain's CDR3 is CASSSGGAGNTIYF. CDR3 sequence (DNA): TGCGCCAGCAGTTCAGGGGGCGCGGGAAACACCATATATTTT.